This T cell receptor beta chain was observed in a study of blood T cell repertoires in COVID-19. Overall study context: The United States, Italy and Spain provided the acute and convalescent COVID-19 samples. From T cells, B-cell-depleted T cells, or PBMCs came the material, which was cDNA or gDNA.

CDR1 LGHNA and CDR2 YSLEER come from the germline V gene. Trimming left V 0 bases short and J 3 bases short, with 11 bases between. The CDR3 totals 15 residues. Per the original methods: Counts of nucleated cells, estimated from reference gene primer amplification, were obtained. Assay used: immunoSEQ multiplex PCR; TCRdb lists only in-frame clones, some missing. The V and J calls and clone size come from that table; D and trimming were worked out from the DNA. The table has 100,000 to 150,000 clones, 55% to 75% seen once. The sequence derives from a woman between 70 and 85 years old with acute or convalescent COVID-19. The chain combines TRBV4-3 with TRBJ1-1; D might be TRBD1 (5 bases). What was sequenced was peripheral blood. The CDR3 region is CASSQDIGAYTEAFF. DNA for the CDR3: TGCGCCAGCAGCCAAGATATTGGGGCATACACTGAAGCTTTCTTT.